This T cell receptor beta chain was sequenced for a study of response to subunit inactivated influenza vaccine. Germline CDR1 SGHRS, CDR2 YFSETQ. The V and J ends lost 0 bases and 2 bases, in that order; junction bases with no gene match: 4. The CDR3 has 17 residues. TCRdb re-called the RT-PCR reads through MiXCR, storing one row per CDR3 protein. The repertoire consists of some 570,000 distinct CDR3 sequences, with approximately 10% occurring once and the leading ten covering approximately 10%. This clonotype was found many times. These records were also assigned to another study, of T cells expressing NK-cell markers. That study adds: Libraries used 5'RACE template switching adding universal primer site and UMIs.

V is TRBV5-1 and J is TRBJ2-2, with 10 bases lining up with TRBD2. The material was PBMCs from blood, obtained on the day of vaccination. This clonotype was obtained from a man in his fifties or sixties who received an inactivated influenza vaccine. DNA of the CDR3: TGCGCCAGCAGCTTGGCCCTAGCGGGGGCTAACACCGGGGAGCTGTTTTTT. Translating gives CASSLALAGANTGELFF.